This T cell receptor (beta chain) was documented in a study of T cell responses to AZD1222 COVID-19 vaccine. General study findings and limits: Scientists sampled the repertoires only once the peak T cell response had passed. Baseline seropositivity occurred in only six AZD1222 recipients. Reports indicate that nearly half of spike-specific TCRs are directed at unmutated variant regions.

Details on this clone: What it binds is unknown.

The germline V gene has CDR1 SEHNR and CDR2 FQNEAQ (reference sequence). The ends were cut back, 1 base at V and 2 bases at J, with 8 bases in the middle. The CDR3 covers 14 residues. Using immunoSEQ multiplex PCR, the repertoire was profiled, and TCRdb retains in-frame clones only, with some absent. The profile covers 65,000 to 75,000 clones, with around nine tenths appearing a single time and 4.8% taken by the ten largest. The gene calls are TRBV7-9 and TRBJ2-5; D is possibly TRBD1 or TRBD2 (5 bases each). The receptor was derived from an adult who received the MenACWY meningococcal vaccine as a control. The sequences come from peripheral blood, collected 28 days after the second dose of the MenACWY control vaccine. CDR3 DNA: TGTGCCAGCAGCTTAGAGTGGGGGCAAGAGACCCAGTACTTC. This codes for CASSLEWGQETQYF.